Included here is one T cell receptor (beta chain) sequence, with context. The antigen remains undetermined. Repertoires were generated with immunoSEQ multiplex PCR, while TCRdb's copy carries only in-frame clones and drops some. The sample holds over a million clones, approximately 76% seen once. With V trimmed by 5 bases and J by 4 bases, 8 bases remained unmatched. The CDR3 runs 15 residues. Germline V lookup: CDR1 LGHNA, CDR2 YNFKEQ. This specimen belongs to a study of shared clonotypes between healthy human individuals. Notes on the study in general: In this cohort, only blood was sampled, and tissue repertoires likely differ. With four donors compared, approximately 5.5% of naive CD4 clonotypes were shared.

The sequence came from a man aged 18 to 35 in good health. This sequence joins TRBV4-2 and TRBJ1-5, with 7 bases aligning to TRBD1. The sequencing sample was made of memory CD4+ T cells sorted from blood. The subset here: CD45RA-negative fraction. CDR3 protein: CASSLESGGNQPQHF. The CDR3 DNA sequence: TGTGCCAGCAGCTTGGAGTCAGGGGGTAATCAGCCCCAGCATTTT.